Below, 30 T cell receptor beta chains from the same sample are listed, as sequenced in a study of blood T cell repertoires in COVID-19 (dated by TCRdb to about 2020). Library creation used the immunoSEQ multiplex PCR assay. Imported from immuneACCESS, the table was reduced by TCRdb to in-frame sequences with V and J called. These copies leave out some clones; in studies compared against another copy, an unresolved V gene accounts for under half, and the cause of the remainder is not known. The sample has tens of thousands of clones on record, over 75% of them singletons. The ten largest clones take up 20% to 25% of the sample. The sample taken for sequencing was peripheral blood. The receptors shown here come from a man older than 75 with active or convalescent COVID-19.

The chain combines TRBV10-3 with TRBJ2-1; 8 bases agree with TRBD2. The CDR3 has 15 residues. V was clipped by 0 bases and J by 7 bases; unmatched bases: 5. Germline V gene data show CDR1 as ENHRY and CDR2 as SYGVKD. The CDR3 sequence is CAISESAGGTNEQFF. The CDR3 DNA reads as TGTGCCATCAGTGAGTCGGCGGGGGGTACTAATGAGCAGTTCTTC.

V gene TRBV11-3 combines with J gene TRBJ1-1, with TRBD1 matching over 10 bases. The germline CDR1 and CDR2 sequences are SGHNT and YENEEA. After removal of 5 bases from V and 5 bases from J, the junction contained 5 bases not matched to a gene. CDR3 length equals 14 residues. The CDR3 nucleotides read TGTGCCAGCAGCCTAGGACAGGGGGGGACTGAAGCTTTCTTT. Encoded protein: CASSLGQGGTEAFF.

The chain's CDR3 is CASSSSYGDYGYTF. The CDR3 nucleotides read TGTGCCAGCAGTTCGAGTTACGGGGACTATGGCTACACCTTC. The genes are TRBV6-2 or TRBV6-3 and TRBJ1-2; D not resolved. Trimming removed 4 bases from V and 3 bases from J, with 12 bases in between. Germline V gene sequence: CDR1 MNHEY, CDR2 SVGEGT. CDR3 length: 14 residues.

This chain links TRBV3-1 (or the pseudogene TRBV3-2) with TRBJ1-2; 10 bases align to TRBD1. The germline gives CDR1 LGHDT, CDR2 YNNKEL (reference sequence). Germline trimming cut 4 bases from V and 4 bases from J; bases unmatched to any gene: 9. The length of the CDR3 is 16 residues. CDR3 loop: CASSPSGTGVAYGYTF. The CDR3 DNA follows: TGTGCCAGCAGCCCATCCGGGACAGGGGTCGCCTATGGCTACACCTTC.

The V gene is TRBV5-1, the J gene TRBJ2-5, with D maybe TRBD1 (6 bases). Germline V gene lookup returns CDR1 SGHRS and CDR2 YFSETQ. Trimming left V 4 bases short and J 0 bases short, with 13 bases between. CDR3 length: 15 residues. CDR3 DNA: TGCGCCAGCAGCCGACAGGTACCGTACCAAGAGACCCAGTACTTC. Translating it yields CASSRQVPYQETQYF.

The chain links TRBV10-3 to TRBJ1-3; 8 nucleotides line up with TRBD1. Per germline, CDR1 ENHRY and CDR2 SYGVKD. Germline trimming cut 3 bases from V and 2 bases from J; bases unmatched to any gene: 3. This CDR3 region has 15 residues. The CDR3 DNA follows: TGTGCCATCAGTGACACAGGGGGGACTGGAAACACCATATATTTT. Translating it yields CAISDTGGTGNTIYF.

The chain employs TRBV7-6 and TRBJ2-1; TRBD1 matches at 9 bases. The CDR3 contains 20 residues. The J segment lost 6 bases and the V segment lost 2 bases, leaving 20 bases of the junction unmatched. CDR1 is SGHVS, CDR2 FNYEAQ, per germline. The CDR3 bases are TGTGCCAGCAGCTTACGGAGTTACAGGGGGCGTACAGTCGATAGCAATGAGCAGTTCTTC. Protein product: CASSLRSYRGRTVDSNEQFF. Full variable domain (missing parts from reference TRBV7-6 and TRBJ2-1): GAGVSQSPRYKVTKRGQDVALRCDPISGHVSLYWYRQALGQGPEFLTYFNYEAQQDKSGLPNDRFSAERPEGSISTLTIQRTEQRDSAMYRCASSLRSYRGRTVDSNEQFFGPGTRLTVL.

Only a few counts were recorded for this clone. This chain's CDR3 is CASSPGDRSNSPLHF. The CDR3 DNA is TGTGCCAGCAGCCCCGGGGATAGGAGTAATTCACCCCTCCACTTT. The V gene is TRBV9, the J gene TRBJ1-6; no clear D gene. Per the germline V gene, CDR1 is SGDLS and CDR2 is YYNGEE. CDR3 size: 15 residues. The V and J ends lost 4 bases and 6 bases respectively, with 14 bases between them.

This rearrangement joins TRBV5-1 to TRBJ2-1, with 9 bases aligning to TRBD2. The CDR3 loop spans 19 amino acids. CDR1 and CDR2 (germline): SGHRS, YFSETQ. V shed 2 bases, J shed 7 bases, and the junction held 19 bases outside the gene matches. CDR3 coding DNA: TGCGCCAGCAGCTTACCCTCTAGCGGGGCTTTACGGACCCAAAATGAGCAGTTCTTC. Its translation is CASSLPSSGALRTQNEQFF.

J is TRBJ2-1 and V is TRBV4-2; 8 bases agree with TRBD2. CDR3 size: 17 residues. Losses at the gene ends were 0 bases for V and 2 bases for J; bases not matched to a gene: 6. Germline V CDR1 and CDR2: LGHNA, YNFKEQ. The CDR3 nucleotides are TGTGCCAGCAGCCAAGAGTGGCGGGAGGCCACCTACAATGAGCAGTTCTTC. It specifies CASSQEWREATYNEQFF.

The rearrangement joins TRBV27 to TRBJ1-5; TRBD1 might be the D (5 bases). CDR1 and CDR2 from the germline V gene are MNHEY and SMNVEV (reference sequence). V was cut by 2 bases and J by 7 bases, with 9 bases left in between. CDR3 length: 13 residues. The CDR3 bases are TGTGCCAGCAGTTTAGGGGGGGACCAGCCCCAGCATTTT. It encodes CASSLGGDQPQHF.

This clone was seen only once. The chain recombines TRBV21-1 with TRBJ1-6; the table's D gene call, TRBD1, was not cross checked with the DNA. TRBV21-1 is termed a pseudogene. This CDR3 is 14 amino acids long. CDR3 sequence (DNA): TGTGCCAGCAGCGGACAGGGTCTATGCTCACCCCTCCACTTT. The encoded protein is CASSGQGLCSPLHF.

The chain joins TRBV27 to TRBJ2-7, with 9 bases lining up with TRBD2. J lost 1 base, V lost 10 bases, and 11 bases had no gene match. CDR1 is MNHEY, CDR2 SMNVEV, per germline (reference sequence). This CDR3 spans 15 amino acids. CDR3 region: CATRLAGAASYEQYF. DNA for the CDR3: TGTGCCACCCGGTTAGCGGGAGCGGCGTCCTACGAGCAGTACTTC.

The chain has TRBV18 and TRBJ2-5; 9 nucleotides align to TRBD1. The ends lost 4 bases at V and 14 bases at J; junction bases unmatched: 8. Germline-derived CDR1 and CDR2 are KGHSH and LQKENI. The CDR3 contains 12 residues. In nucleotides, the CDR3 is TGTGCCAGCTCACTCACCTCGGACAGGGGATACTTC. Translation: CASSLTSDRGYF.

This clone has just a few counts. The genes are TRBV11-2 and TRBJ2-3, with D possibly TRBD1 on 5 matching bases. The CDR3 spans 17 residues. CDR1 is SGHAT and CDR2 is FQNNGV in the germline V gene. Trimming removed 5 bases at V and 5 bases at J, with 23 bases between. The CDR3 reads CASSRRGLHLRGDTQYF. The CDR3 DNA sequence: TGTGCCAGCAGCCGCCGTGGGCTCCACCTTAGGGGAGATACGCAGTATTTT. Full variable domain (remainder filled in from reference TRBV11-2 and TRBJ2-3): EAGVAQSPRYKIIEKRQSVAFWCNPISGHATLYWYQQILGQGPKLLIQFQNNGVVDDSQLPKDRFSAERLKGVDSTLKIQPAKLEDSAVYLCASSRRGLHLRGDTQYFGPGTRLTVL.

V usage is TRBV29-1 and J usage is TRBJ1-2, with D possibly TRBD1 on 6 matching bases. The CDR3 spans 13 residues. Looked up from germline, CDR1 is SQVTM and CDR2 is ANQGSEA. V was shortened by 3 bases and J by 8 bases, with 16 bases between the two germline ends. The CDR3 protein is CSVDGGALWGYTF. The CDR3 nucleotides are TGCAGCGTTGACGGGGGGGCGCTTTGGGGCTACACCTTC. The full variable domain, completed using reference TRBV29-1 and TRBJ1-2, is SAVISQKPSRDICQRGTSLTIQCQVDSQVTMMFWYRQQPGQSLTLIATANQGSEATYESGFVIDKFPISRPNLTFSTLTVSNMSPEDSSIYLCSVDGGALWGYTFGSGTRLTVV.

CDR3: CASIDRRHQPQHF. CDR3 bases: TGTGCCAGCATTGATAGGAGGCATCAGCCCCAGCATTTT. This sequence joins TRBV6-6 and TRBJ1-5; D uncertain. Germline-derived CDR1 and CDR2 are MNHNY and SVGAGI (reference sequence). The CDR3 has 13 amino acids. V lost 7 bases and J lost 5, with 12 bases in between.

The rearrangement links TRBV7-9 to TRBJ1-4, with TRBD1 as a possible D gene (6 bases). In germline, CDR1 is SEHNR, CDR2 FQNEAQ (reference sequence). The CDR3 extends over 16 amino acids. With 5 bases removed from V and 4 bases from J, the gap between germline ends came to 17 bases. The CDR3 DNA reads as TGTGCCAGCAGCACTGACAGGTCTTACGGTAATGAAAAACTGTTTTTT. It specifies CASSTDRSYGNEKLFF.

The chain is built from TRBV6-6 and TRBJ1-4; 10 nucleotides agree with TRBD1. The junction had 14 bases not matched to a gene; V was cut back by 5 bases and J by 5 bases. Germline assignment: CDR1 MNHNY and CDR2 SVGAGI (reference sequence). This CDR3 comprises 18 residues. CDR3 region: CASSPQGQGSGKNEKLFF. The CDR3, as DNA: TGTGCCAGCAGTCCACAGGGACAGGGGTCGGGAAAAAATGAAAAACTGTTTTTT.

In this sample, this clone turned up a few times. This chain connects TRBV4-1 to TRBJ2-7; 12 bases match TRBD2. The germline CDR1 and CDR2 sequences are MGHRA and YSYEKL. The CDR3 extends over 14 amino acids. V gave up 4 bases and J gave up 2 bases; unmatched junction bases: 0. The CDR3 nucleotides are TGCGCCAGCAGCCGACTAGCGGGGGCCTACGAGCAGTACTTC. It encodes CASSRLAGAYEQYF.

This chain links TRBV4-1 with TRBJ2-5; D possibly corresponds to TRBD1 (5 bases). The ends were cut back, 1 base at V and 5 bases at J, with 8 bases in the middle. The CDR3 is 13 residues long. Germline V CDR1 and CDR2: MGHRA, YSYEKL. This chain's CDR3 is CASSQVRGETQYF. DNA of the CDR3: TGCGCCAGCAGCCAAGTTAGGGGCGAGACCCAGTACTTC.

This chain uses TRBV11-3 with TRBJ1-5; TRBD1 matches at 7 bases. Germline V CDR1 and CDR2: SGHNT, YENEEA. The length of the CDR3 is 15 residues. Losses at the gene ends were 2 bases for V and 8 bases for J; bases not matched to a gene: 9. The DNA for the CDR3 is TGTGCCAGCAGCTTACCGGGACAGCGAGCCGAGCCCCAGCATTTT. It yields the protein CASSLPGQRAEPQHF.

This sequence joins TRBV5-6 and TRBJ1-6; 8 nucleotides line up with TRBD1. The germline V gene has CDR1 SGHDT and CDR2 YYEEEE. Germline trimming cut 5 bases from V and 8 bases from J; bases unmatched to any gene: 9. The CDR3 is 15 amino acids. The CDR3 sequence: CASRGQGGQYSPLHF. The CDR3 DNA reads as TGTGCCAGCAGAGGACAGGGTGGTCAGTATTCACCCCTCCACTTT.

The rearrangement joins TRBV5-1 to TRBJ1-6; 11 bases are shared with TRBD1. The CDR3 is made up of 14 amino acids. Germline CDR1 SGHRS, CDR2 YFSETQ. V shed 4 bases and J 7 bases; nucleotides not matched to a gene: 1. For the CDR3, the DNA is TGCGCCAGCAGCGGGGACAGGGGGAATTCACCCCTCCACTTT. Translating gives CASSGDRGNSPLHF.

V usage is TRBV5-5 and J usage is TRBJ2-1; weak D call: TRBD2 (5 bases). Trimming stripped 0 bases from V and 7 bases from J, with 11 bases between. There are 14 residues in the CDR3. Germline V lookup: CDR1 SGHKS, CDR2 YYEKEE (reference sequence). CDR3 amino acids: CASSLAPGINEQFF. Written as DNA, the CDR3 is TGTGCCAGCAGCTTGGCCCCCGGGATAAATGAGCAGTTCTTC. Full variable domain (missing parts from reference TRBV5-5 and TRBJ2-1): DAGVTQSPTHLIKTRGQQVTLRCSPISGHKSVSWYQQVLGQGPQFIFQYYEKEERGRGNFPDRFSARQFPNYSSELNVNALLLGDSALYLCASSLAPGINEQFFGPGTRLTVL.

This clone was counted only a few times. This chain links TRBV5-1 with TRBJ2-1; 8 nucleotides match TRBD2. The CDR3 sequence is 15 residues long. The germline V gene encodes CDR1 SGHRS and CDR2 YFSETQ. Unmatched junction bases numbered 16, after V lost 4 bases and J lost 13 bases. The CDR3 bases are TGCGCCAGCAGCCTCGCCCTCTATGGCGGGGGGATACAGTTCTTC. As protein: CASSLALYGGGIQFF.

V and J are TRBV7-6 and TRBJ2-5, with no clear D. The CDR3 is 11 residues long. Germline CDR1 and CDR2: SGHVS and FNYEAQ. V was cut by 5 bases and J by 5 bases, with 6 bases left in between. The CDR3 nucleotides are TGTGCCAGCAGCGCCGGGGAGACCCAGTACTTC. It yields the protein CASSAGETQYF.

The chain employs TRBV28 and TRBJ2-5; D is undetermined. The V end was cut by 8 bases, the J end by 2 bases, with 21 bases between. CDR3 length equals 16 residues. Germline loops: CDR1 MDHEN, CDR2 SYDVKM. The CDR3 reads CASQDRVQKRQETQYF. The CDR3, as DNA: TGTGCCAGCCAAGACCGGGTCCAAAAAAGGCAAGAGACCCAGTACTTC.

This chain joins TRBV27 and TRBJ2-5; 11 bases are a match to TRBD1. Trimming at V came to 7 bases and at J to 6 bases, leaving 7 bases not matched to a gene. Germline loops: CDR1 MNHEY, CDR2 SMNVEV (reference sequence). The length of the CDR3 is 14 residues. The chain's CDR3 is CASTAGTGGQTQYF. CDR3 sequence (DNA): TGTGCCAGCACAGCCGGGACAGGGGGTCAGACCCAGTACTTC.

This chain uses TRBV11-2 with TRBJ1-2; 8 bases are shared with TRBD1. J gave up 8 bases and V 2 bases, and 7 bases lay outside the gene matches. Germline CDR1 is SGHAT and CDR2 is FQNNGV. CDR3 length: 14 amino acids. CDR3 region: CASSLTRTGIGYTF. The CDR3 nucleotides are TGTGCCAGCAGCTTAACCCGGACAGGGATCGGCTACACCTTC. The entire variable domain, with the rest obtained from reference TRBV11-2 and TRBJ1-2, is as follows: EAGVAQSPRYKIIEKRQSVAFWCNPISGHATLYWYQQILGQGPKLLIQFQNNGVVDDSQLPKDRFSAERLKGVDSTLKIQPAKLEDSAVYLCASSLTRTGIGYTFGSGTRLTVV.